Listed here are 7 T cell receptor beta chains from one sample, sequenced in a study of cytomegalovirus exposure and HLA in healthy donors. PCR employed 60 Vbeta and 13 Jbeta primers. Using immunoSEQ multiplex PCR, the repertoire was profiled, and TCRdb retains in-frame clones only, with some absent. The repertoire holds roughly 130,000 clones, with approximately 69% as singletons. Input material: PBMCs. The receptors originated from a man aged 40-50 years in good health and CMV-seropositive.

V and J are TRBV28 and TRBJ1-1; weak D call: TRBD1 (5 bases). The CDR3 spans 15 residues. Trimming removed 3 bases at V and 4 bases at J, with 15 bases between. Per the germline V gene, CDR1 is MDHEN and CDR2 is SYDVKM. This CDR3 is CASSFEAGWFTEAFF. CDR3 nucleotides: TGTGCCAGCAGTTTTGAGGCAGGGTGGTTCACTGAAGCTTTCTTT.

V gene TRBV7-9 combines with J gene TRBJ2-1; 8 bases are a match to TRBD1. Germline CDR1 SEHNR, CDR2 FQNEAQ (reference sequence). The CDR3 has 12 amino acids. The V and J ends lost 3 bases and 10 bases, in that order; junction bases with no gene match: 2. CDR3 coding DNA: TGTGCCAGCAGCTTGACAGGGGTGGAGCAGTTCTTC. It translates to CASSLTGVEQFF. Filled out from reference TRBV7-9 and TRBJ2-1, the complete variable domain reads DTGVSQNPRHKITKRGQNVTFRCDPISEHNRLYWYRQTLGQGPEFLTYFQNEAQLEKSRLLSDRFSAERPKGSFSTLEIQRTEQGDSAMYLCASSLTGVEQFFGPGTRLTVL.

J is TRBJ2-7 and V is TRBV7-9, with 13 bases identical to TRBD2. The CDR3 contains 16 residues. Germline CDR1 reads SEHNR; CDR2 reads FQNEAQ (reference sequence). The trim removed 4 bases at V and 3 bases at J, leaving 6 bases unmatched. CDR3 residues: CASSSTGTSGNYEQYF. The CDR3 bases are TGTGCCAGCAGCTCAACCGGGACTAGCGGGAACTACGAGCAGTACTTC.

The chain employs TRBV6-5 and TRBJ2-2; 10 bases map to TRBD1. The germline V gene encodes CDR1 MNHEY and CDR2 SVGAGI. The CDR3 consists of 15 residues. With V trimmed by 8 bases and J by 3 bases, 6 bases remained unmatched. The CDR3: CASGRGQGYTGELFF. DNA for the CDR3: TGTGCCAGCGGGCGGGGACAGGGGTACACCGGGGAGCTGTTTTTT.

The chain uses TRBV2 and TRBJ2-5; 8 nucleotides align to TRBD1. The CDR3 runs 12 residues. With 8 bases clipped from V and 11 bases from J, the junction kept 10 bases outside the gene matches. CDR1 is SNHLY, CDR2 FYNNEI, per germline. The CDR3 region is CASAQGALGQYF. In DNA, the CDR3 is TGTGCCAGCGCCCAGGGGGCCTTAGGGCAGTACTTC.

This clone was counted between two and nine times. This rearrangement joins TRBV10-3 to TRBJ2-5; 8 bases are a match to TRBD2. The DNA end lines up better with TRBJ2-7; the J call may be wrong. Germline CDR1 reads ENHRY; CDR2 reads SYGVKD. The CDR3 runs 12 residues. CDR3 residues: CAITAGGHEQYF. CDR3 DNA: TGTGCCATCACCGCGGGAGGCCACGAGCAGTACTTC.

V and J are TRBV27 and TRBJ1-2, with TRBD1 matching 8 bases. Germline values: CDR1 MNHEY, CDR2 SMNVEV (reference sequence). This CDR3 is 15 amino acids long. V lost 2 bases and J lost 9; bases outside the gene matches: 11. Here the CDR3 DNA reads TGTGCCAGCAGTTTACGACAGGGGCGCCTTGATCGCTACACCTTC. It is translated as CASSLRQGRLDRYTF.